A selection of T cell receptor beta chains follows, all from one sample in a study of vaccination effects on CD4 cells after COVID-19. Their antigens remain unidentified. Here immunoSEQ multiplex PCR was the method, and the copy in TCRdb shows in-frame clones only, minus some. Among approximately 54,000 clones, roughly 80% were seen once, and the ten largest hold 2.4%. The sequencing here drew on CD4+ T cells from PBMCs cultured with HCoV-229E spike peptides, taken before COVID-19 vaccination. These receptors were taken from a human donor who received a COVID-19 vaccine. Both conserved end residues are part of each CDR3. Fields, in order: D gene, J gene, V gene, clone size, CDR3 protein, CDR3 DNA. A D gene is named only where the DNA matches it firmly. The size field is filled for only some rows; it gives once, few, many or a size class.

TRBD1 | TRBJ2-1 | TRBV24-1 | NA | CATRDTGGSYNEQFF | TGTGCCACCAGGGACACAGGGGGCTCCTACAATGAGCAGTTCTTC
NA | TRBJ1-1 | TRBV28 | NA | CASRQRVVNAEAFF | TGTGCCAGCAGGCAAAGGGTAGTCAACGCTGAAGCTTTCTTT
NA | TRBJ2-2 | TRBV28 | NA | CASSRNTGELFF | TGTGCCAGCAGTAGGAACACCGGGGAGCTGTTTTTT
NA | TRBJ1-1 | TRBV5-1 | NA | CASSIGGNTEAFF | TGCGCCAGCAGTATAGGGGGGAACACTGAAGCTTTCTTT
NA | TRBJ2-5 | TRBV5-1 | NA | CASSLDSRQETQYF | TGCGCCAGCAGCTTGGATAGTCGTCAAGAGACCCAGTACTTC
NA | TRBJ1-4 | TRBV25-1 | few | CASSEYTSEKLFF | TGTGCCAGCAGTGAATATACGTCCGAAAAACTGTTTTTT
NA | TRBJ2-1 | TRBV9 | NA | CASSVVSGGYYNEQFF | TGTGCCAGCAGCGTAGTTTCAGGGGGGTACTACAATGAGCAGTTCTTC
NA | TRBJ2-2 | TRBV5-6 | NA | CASSPVYTNTGELFF | TGTGCCAGCAGCCCCGTCTATACGAACACCGGGGAGCTGTTTTTT
NA | TRBJ1-1 | TRBV9 | few | CASSTGGYGTEAFF | TGTGCCAGCTCGACCGGAGGGTATGGCACTGAAGCTTTCTTT
NA | TRBJ2-3 | TRBV2 | NA | CASSPLGSADTQYF | TGTGCCAGCAGTCCACTAGGATCGGCAGATACGCAGTATTTT
NA | TRBJ1-5 | TRBV6-2/TRBV6-3 | NA | CASSYSGRNQPQHF | TGTGCCAGCAGTTACTCCGGGCGTAATCAGCCCCAGCATTTT
NA | TRBJ2-3 | TRBV19 | once | CASRPRPGRDTQYF | TGTGCCAGTAGGCCCCGCCCGGGTCGGGATACGCAGTATTTT
NA | TRBJ2-5 | TRBV24-1 | NA | CATSDSAGGRETQYF | TGTGCCACCAGTGATTCCGCTGGGGGGCGCGAGACCCAGTACTTC
NA | TRBJ1-5 | TRBV4-3 | NA | CASSQAYTNQPQHF | TGCGCCAGCAGCCAAGCATACACAAATCAGCCCCAGCATTTT
TRBD1 | TRBJ1-2 | TRBV19 | NA | CASKPGQGDYGYTF | TGTGCCAGTAAACCGGGACAGGGGGACTATGGCTACACCTTC
NA | TRBJ1-2 | TRBV6-2/TRBV6-3 | NA | CASSYGRAGYTF | TGTGCCAGCAGTTACGGCAGGGCCGGCTACACCTTC
TRBD1 | TRBJ1-5 | TRBV2 | few | CASSGQGPNQPQHF | TGTGCCAGCAGTGGACAGGGACCTAATCAGCCCCAGCATTTT
TRBD2 | TRBJ2-3 | TRBV19 | NA | CASRARGLAGLDTQYF | TGTGCCAGTAGGGCAAGAGGACTAGCGGGGCTGGATACGCAGTATTTT
NA | TRBJ2-1 | TRBV28 | NA | CASGSTSYNEQFF | TGTGCCAGTGGGTCCACTTCCTACAATGAGCAGTTCTTC